The next 21 T cell receptor beta chains were all read from a single sample in a study of CXCR3-negative and CXCR3-positive naive CD8 T cells. In preparing the TRB cDNA libraries, 5' RACE with UMI labels was used. One entry per CDR3 protein, without DNA, is what TCRdb gives after re-calling the 5' RACE reads. This table lists roughly 8,000 distinct CDR3 sequences. The sample was naive CXCR3- CD8+ T cells from blood. Documented subset: CD45RO-CCR7+CD27+CD95- naive CD8+ T cells lacking CXCR3 (TNR3-). Receptors were obtained from a human donor in good health. Some clones in this sample may be carry-over from other donors' samples.

The chain uses TRBV20-1 and TRBJ2-3. This CDR3 contains 13 residues. Germline V gives CDR1 DFQATT, CDR2 SNEGSKA (reference sequence). CDR3 amino acids: CSARWQAADTQYF.

According to its frequency, this clonotype is medium-sized (0.01 to 0.1%). This chain joins TRBV12-3 or TRBV12-4 and TRBJ1-1; the TCRdb D gene call, TRBD1, has no DNA to confirm it. The CDR3 spans 13 residues. The CDR3 region is CASSLAGASSAFF.

Its frequency marks this clonotype as medium-sized. The chain combines TRBV29-1 with TRBJ1-3; TCRdb picks TRBD1, but there is no DNA to check that call. The CDR3 loop spans 13 amino acids. The germline V gene has CDR1 SQVTM and CDR2 ANQGSEA. This chain's CDR3 is CSVTPGAGNTIYF. Full variable domain (outside the CDR3, taken from reference TRBV29-1 and TRBJ1-3): SAVISQKPSRDICQRGTSLTIQCQVDSQVTMMFWYRQQPGQSLTLIATANQGSEATYESGFVIDKFPISRPNLTFSTLTVSNMSPEDSSIYLCSVTPGAGNTIYFGEGSWLTVV.

The rearrangement joins TRBV20-1 to TRBJ2-7; the D call of TRBD2 rests on TCRdb alone, since no DNA is present to check it. This CDR3 contains 14 residues. CDR1 DFQATT and CDR2 SNEGSKA come from the germline V gene (reference sequence). CDR3 in amino acids: CSGLETDFTYEQYF.

Judged by frequency, this clonotype is medium-sized. J is TRBJ2-7 and V is TRBV7-9; TCRdb outputs TRBD2, but without DNA this stays unchecked. Germline assignment: CDR1 SEHNR and CDR2 FQNEAQ (reference sequence). This CDR3 contains 14 residues. CDR3: CASSLTSGSGEQYF. Combining the CDR3 with reference TRBV7-9 and TRBJ2-7 gives the whole variable domain DTGVSQNPRHKITKRGQNVTFRCDPISEHNRLYWYRQTLGQGPEFLTYFQNEAQLEKSRLLSDRFSAERPKGSFSTLEIQRTEQGDSAMYLCASSLTSGSGEQYFGPGTRLTVT.

In terms of frequency, this clonotype is medium-sized. The V gene is TRBV27, the J gene TRBJ2-1; with no DNA, the TCRdb D assignment of TRBD1 cannot be verified. Looked up from germline, CDR1 is MNHEY and CDR2 is SMNVEV (reference sequence). CDR3 length equals 14 residues. CDR3 amino acids: CASSFPNRGYEQFF.

This clonotype is called medium-sized based on its frequency. V gene TRBV10-3 combines with J gene TRBJ1-1; TCRdb's D call of TRBD1 is untestable without DNA. The CDR3 length is 14 residues. The germline gives CDR1 ENHRY, CDR2 SYGVKD. CDR3 loop: CAIKIRGGDTEAFF.

Its frequency marks this clonotype as medium-sized. The chain joins TRBV3-1 to TRBJ2-1; TCRdb's D call of TRBD1 is untestable without DNA. This CDR3 has 14 amino acids. Germline-derived CDR1 and CDR2 are LGHDT and YNNKEL (reference sequence). CDR3 loop: CASKGGDLYNEQFF.

Considering frequency, this clonotype is medium-sized. The chain employs TRBV12-3 or TRBV12-4 and TRBJ2-1; the TCRdb D gene call, TRBD2, has no DNA to confirm it. This CDR3 is built from 14 residues. The CDR3 spells CASSRTSRYDEQFF.

This chain joins TRBV27 and TRBJ1-1. This CDR3 has 14 residues. The germline gives CDR1 MNHEY, CDR2 SMNVEV (reference sequence). This CDR3 reads CASSPTSGSTEAFF.

Measured by frequency, this clonotype is medium-sized (0.01 to 0.1%). The chain links TRBV4-1 to TRBJ2-1; the D call from TCRdb, TRBD2, cannot be confirmed without DNA. The CDR3 length is 17 residues. CDR1 is MGHRA, CDR2 YSYEKL, per germline. The CDR3 loop is CASSQPIGLAGDLEQFF.

The J gene is TRBJ2-1, the V gene TRBV7-8. The germline CDR1 and CDR2 sequences are SGHVS and FQNEAQ. The CDR3 length is 14 residues. CDR3 loop: CASSLAGSYNEQFF. Supplemented by reference TRBV7-8 and TRBJ2-1, the full variable domain reads GAGVSQSPRYKVAKRGQDVALRCDPISGHVSLFWYQQALGQGPEFLTYFQNEAQLDKSGLPSDRFFAERPEGSVSTLKIQRTQQEDSAVYLCASSLAGSYNEQFFGPGTRLTVL.

By frequency, this clonotype is medium-sized. This chain uses TRBV27 with TRBJ1-5; TCRdb's D gene call, TRBD1, goes unchecked for lack of DNA. The CDR3 has 16 amino acids. Germline V gene lookup returns CDR1 MNHEY and CDR2 SMNVEV (reference sequence). The CDR3 is CASSSWTGGSNQPQHF.

By frequency, this clonotype is medium-sized. The chain combines TRBV6-2 or TRBV6-3 with TRBJ2-1; TCRdb names TRBD2, which stays unverified in the absence of DNA. The CDR3 totals 15 residues. Germline V gene data show CDR1 as MNHEY and CDR2 as SVGEGT. The chain's CDR3 is CASSSGTSVYNEQFF.

The rearrangement links TRBV7-9 to TRBJ1-1. CDR1 is SEHNR and CDR2 is FQNEAQ in the germline V gene (reference sequence). The CDR3 runs to 13 residues. The CDR3 sequence is CASSSLVNTEAFF.

This clonotype is identified as medium-sized from frequency. V and J are TRBV7-9 and TRBJ2-7; TCRdb's D gene call, TRBD1, goes unchecked for lack of DNA. CDR1 SEHNR and CDR2 FQNEAQ come from the germline V gene (reference sequence). There are 15 residues in the CDR3. This chain's CDR3 is CASSLGQGLSYEQYF.

By frequency, this clonotype registers medium-sized. V is TRBV4-1 and J is TRBJ1-2; with no DNA, the TCRdb D assignment of TRBD1 cannot be verified. CDR3 size: 18 residues. Germline loops: CDR1 MGHRA, CDR2 YSYEKL. The CDR3 loop is CASSQDIAQGALFDGYTF.

The CDR3 region is CASSSIENTEAFF. V gene TRBV14 combines with J gene TRBJ1-1. The germline gives CDR1 SGHDN, CDR2 FVKESK. The CDR3 totals 13 residues.

This clonotype shows up as medium-sized by frequency. The chain combines TRBV4-3 with TRBJ2-5; TCRdb returns TRBD2, unconfirmable since there is no DNA. From germline, CDR1 is LGHNA and CDR2 YSLEER. The CDR3 consists of 15 residues. CDR3 amino acids: CASSHAGGGGETQYF.

This clonotype is deemed medium-sized by its frequency. This chain connects TRBV28 to TRBJ2-7; TCRdb gives TRBD2 as the D gene, but with no DNA this cannot be confirmed. Looked up from germline, CDR1 is MDHEN and CDR2 is SYDVKM. The CDR3 is 16 residues long. The CDR3 loop is CASSPSFGTSSYEQYF.

This clonotype ranks as medium-sized in terms of frequency. The V and J genes are TRBV9 and TRBJ2-6. CDR3 length: 15 amino acids. In germline, CDR1 is SGDLS, CDR2 YYNGEE. The CDR3 region is CASSVGRSGANVLTF.